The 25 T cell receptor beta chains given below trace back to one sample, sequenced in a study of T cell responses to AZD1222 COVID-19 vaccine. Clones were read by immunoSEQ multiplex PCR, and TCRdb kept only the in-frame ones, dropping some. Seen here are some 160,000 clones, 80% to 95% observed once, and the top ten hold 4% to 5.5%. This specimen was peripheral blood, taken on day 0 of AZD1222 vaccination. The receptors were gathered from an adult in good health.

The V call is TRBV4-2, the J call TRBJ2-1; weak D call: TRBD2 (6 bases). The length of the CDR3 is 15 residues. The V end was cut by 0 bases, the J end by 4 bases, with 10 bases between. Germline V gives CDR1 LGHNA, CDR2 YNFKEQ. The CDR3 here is CASSQDGSAYNEQFF. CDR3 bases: TGTGCCAGCAGCCAAGACGGGAGCGCGTACAATGAGCAGTTCTTC.

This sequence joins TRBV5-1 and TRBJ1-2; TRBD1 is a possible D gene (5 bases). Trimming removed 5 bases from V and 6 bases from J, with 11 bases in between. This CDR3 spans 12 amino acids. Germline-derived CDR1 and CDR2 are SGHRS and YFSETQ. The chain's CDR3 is CASRPVGHGYTF. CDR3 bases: TGCGCCAGCAGGCCGGTGGGGCATGGCTACACCTTC.

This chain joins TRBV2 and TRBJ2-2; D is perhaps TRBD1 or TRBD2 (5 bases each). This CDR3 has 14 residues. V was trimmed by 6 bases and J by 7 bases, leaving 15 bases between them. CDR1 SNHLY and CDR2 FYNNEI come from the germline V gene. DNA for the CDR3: TGTGCCAGCAGGCGACAAGGGGCGGGCGGGGAGCTGTTTTTT. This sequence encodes CASRRQGAGGELFF.

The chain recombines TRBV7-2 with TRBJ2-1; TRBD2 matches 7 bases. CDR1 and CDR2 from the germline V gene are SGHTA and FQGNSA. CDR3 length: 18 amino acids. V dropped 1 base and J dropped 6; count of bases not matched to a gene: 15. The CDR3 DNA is TGTGCCAGCAGCTTAGGGCTAGCGGTACAAAAGGGCATCAATGAGCAGTTCTTC. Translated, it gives CASSLGLAVQKGINEQFF.

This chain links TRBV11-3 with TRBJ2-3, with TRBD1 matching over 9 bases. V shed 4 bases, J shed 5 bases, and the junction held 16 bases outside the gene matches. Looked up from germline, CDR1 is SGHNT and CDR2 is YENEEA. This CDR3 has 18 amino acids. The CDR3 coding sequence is TGTGCCAGCAGCTATTCCGCGTCACCGGGACAGGGAAAAGATACGCAGTATTTT. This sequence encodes CASSYSASPGQGKDTQYF. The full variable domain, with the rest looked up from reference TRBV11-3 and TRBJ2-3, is EAGVVQSPRYKIIEKKQPVAFWCNPISGHNTLYWYLQNLGQGPELLIRYENEEAVDDSQLPKDRFSAERLKGVDSTLKIQPAELGDSAVYLCASSYSASPGQGKDTQYFGPGTRLTVL.

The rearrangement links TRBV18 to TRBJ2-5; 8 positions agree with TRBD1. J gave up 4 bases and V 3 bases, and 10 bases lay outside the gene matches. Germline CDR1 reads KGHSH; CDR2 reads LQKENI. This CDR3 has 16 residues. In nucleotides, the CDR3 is TGTGCCAGCTCACCCCTGGCAGGGGGCATTATAGAGACCCAGTACTTC. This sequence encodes CASSPLAGGIIETQYF.

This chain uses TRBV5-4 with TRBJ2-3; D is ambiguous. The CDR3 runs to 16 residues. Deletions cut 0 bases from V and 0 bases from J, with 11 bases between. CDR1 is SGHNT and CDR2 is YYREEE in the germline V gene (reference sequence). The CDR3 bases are TGTGCCAGCAGCTTGGTTCCGGCTGCTAGCACAGATACGCAGTATTTT. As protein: CASSLVPAASTDTQYF.

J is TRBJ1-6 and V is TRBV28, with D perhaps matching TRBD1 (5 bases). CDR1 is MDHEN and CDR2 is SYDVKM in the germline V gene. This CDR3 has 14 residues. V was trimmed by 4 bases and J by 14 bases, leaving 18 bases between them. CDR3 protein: CASSWDWGSVSLHF. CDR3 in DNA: TGTGCCAGCAGTTGGGACTGGGGGAGTGTATCCCTCCACTTT.

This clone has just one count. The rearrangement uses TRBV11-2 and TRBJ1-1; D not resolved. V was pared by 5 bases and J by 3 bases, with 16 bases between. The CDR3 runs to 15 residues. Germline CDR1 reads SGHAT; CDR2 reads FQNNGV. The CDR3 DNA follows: TGTGCCAGCAGCCCCCTTCGGAGGGTTCACACTGAAGCTTTCTTT. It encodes CASSPLRRVHTEAFF.

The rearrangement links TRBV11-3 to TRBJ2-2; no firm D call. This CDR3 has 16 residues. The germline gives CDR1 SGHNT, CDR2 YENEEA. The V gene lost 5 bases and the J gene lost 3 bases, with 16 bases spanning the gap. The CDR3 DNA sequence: TGTGCCAGCAGCCCCCGGGTCCCGGATGACACCGGGGAGCTGTTTTTT. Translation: CASSPRVPDDTGELFF.

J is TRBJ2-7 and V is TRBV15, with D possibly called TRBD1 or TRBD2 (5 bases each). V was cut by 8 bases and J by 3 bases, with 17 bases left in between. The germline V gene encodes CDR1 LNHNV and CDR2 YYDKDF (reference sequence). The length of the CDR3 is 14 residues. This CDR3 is CATSPGTQFYEQYF. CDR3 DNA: TGTGCCACCTCCCCCGGGACCCAATTCTACGAGCAGTACTTC.

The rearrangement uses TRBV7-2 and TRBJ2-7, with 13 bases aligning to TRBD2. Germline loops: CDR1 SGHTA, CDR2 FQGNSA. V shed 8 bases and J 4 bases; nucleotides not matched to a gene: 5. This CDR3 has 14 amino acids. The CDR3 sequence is CASQRTSGSYEQYF. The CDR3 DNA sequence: TGTGCCAGCCAAAGGACTAGCGGGAGTTACGAGCAGTACTTC.

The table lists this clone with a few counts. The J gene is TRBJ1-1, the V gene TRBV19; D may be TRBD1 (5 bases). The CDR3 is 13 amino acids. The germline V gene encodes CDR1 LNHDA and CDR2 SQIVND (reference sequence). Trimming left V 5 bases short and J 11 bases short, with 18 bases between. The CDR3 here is CASSERQSPGAFF. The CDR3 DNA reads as TGTGCCAGTAGTGAGAGACAGTCCCCGGGGGCTTTCTTT.

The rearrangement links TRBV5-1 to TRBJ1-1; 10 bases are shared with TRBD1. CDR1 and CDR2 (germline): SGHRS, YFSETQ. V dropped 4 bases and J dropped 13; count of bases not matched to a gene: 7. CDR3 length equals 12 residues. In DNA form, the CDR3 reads TGCGCCAGCAGCCCCGAAGGACAGGGGGGTTTCTTT. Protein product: CASSPEGQGGFF.

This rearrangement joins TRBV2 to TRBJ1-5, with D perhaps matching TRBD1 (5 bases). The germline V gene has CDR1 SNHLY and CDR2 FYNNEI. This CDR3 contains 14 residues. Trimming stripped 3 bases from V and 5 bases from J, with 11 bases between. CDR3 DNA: TGTGCCAGCAGTGACCAGGGCACCCATCAGCCCCAGCATTTT. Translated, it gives CASSDQGTHQPQHF. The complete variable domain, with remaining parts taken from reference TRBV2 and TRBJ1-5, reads EPEVTQTPSHQVTQMGQEVILRCVPISNHLYFYWYRQILGQKVEFLVSFYNNEISEKSEIFDDQFSVERPDGSNFTLKIRSTKLEDSAMYFCASSDQGTHQPQHFGDGTRLSIL.

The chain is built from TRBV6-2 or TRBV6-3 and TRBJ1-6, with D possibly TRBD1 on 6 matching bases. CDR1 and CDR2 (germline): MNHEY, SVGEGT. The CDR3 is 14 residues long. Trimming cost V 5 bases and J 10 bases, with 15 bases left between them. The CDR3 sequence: CASSRQEGKSPLHF. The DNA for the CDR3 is TGTGCCAGCAGTCGACAGGAAGGGAAATCACCCCTCCACTTT.

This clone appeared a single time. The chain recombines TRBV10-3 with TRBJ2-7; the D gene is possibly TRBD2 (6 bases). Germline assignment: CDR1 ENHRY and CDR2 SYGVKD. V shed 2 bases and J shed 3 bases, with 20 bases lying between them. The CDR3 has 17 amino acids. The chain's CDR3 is CAISEGLGLLRYYEQYF. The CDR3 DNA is TGTGCCATCAGTGAGGGCCTGGGACTCCTGAGATACTACGAGCAGTACTTC.

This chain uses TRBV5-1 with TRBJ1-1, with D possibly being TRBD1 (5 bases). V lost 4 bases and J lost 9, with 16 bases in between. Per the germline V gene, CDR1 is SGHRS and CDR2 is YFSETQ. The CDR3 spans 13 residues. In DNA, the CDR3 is TGCGCCAGCAGCCTTCCGTGGGGGAATCAAGCTTTCTTT. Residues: CASSLPWGNQAFF.

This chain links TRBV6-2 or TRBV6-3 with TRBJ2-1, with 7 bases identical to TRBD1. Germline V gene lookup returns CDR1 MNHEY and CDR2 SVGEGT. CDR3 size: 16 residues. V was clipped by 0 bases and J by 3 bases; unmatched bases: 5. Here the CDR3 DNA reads TGTGCCAGCAGTTACTCGGGGCCAGGGGGCTACAATGAGCAGTTCTTC. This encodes CASSYSGPGGYNEQFF.

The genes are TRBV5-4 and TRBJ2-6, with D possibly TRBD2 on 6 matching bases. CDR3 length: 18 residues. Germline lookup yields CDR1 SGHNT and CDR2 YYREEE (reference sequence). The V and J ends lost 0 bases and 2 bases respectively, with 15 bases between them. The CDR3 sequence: CASSLGSGVIAGANVLTF. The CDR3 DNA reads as TGTGCCAGCAGCTTGGGATCGGGGGTTATCGCTGGGGCCAACGTCCTGACTTTC.

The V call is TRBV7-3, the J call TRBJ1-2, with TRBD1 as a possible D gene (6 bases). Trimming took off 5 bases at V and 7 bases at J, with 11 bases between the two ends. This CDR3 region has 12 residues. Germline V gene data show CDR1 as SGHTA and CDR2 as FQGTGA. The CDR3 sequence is CASSPDSVGYTF. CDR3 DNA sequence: TGTGCCAGCAGCCCGGACAGTGTTGGCTACACCTTC.

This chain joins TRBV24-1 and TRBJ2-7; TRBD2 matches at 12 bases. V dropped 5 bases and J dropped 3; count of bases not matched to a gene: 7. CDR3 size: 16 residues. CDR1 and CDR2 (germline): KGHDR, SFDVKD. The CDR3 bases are TGTGCCACCAGTGCTACTAGCGGGAGGAATATCTACGAGCAGTACTTC. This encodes CATSATSGRNIYEQYF.

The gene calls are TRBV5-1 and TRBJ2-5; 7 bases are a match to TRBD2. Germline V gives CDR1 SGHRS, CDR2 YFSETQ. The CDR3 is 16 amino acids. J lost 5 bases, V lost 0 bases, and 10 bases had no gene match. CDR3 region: CASSLAPRAGGETQYF. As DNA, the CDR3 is TGCGCCAGCAGCTTGGCCCCCCGAGCCGGGGGGGAGACCCAGTACTTC.

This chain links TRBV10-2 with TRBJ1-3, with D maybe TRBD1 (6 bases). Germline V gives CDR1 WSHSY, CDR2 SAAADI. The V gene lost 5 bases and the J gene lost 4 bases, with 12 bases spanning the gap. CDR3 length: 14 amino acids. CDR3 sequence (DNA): TGCGCCAGCAGTTCTACAGGGATCGGAAACACCATATATTTT. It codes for CASSSTGIGNTIYF.

Here the CDR3 DNA reads TGTGCCAGCAGCCAAGATCCGTTCCCAGATACGCAGTATTTT. It codes for CASSQDPFPDTQYF. This chain joins TRBV3-1 (or the pseudogene TRBV3-2) and TRBJ2-3; unclear D gene. Germline CDR1 is LGHDT and CDR2 is YNNKEL (reference sequence). CDR3 length: 14 residues. The V end was cut by 0 bases, the J end by 4 bases, with 8 bases between.